Sequencing of this T cell receptor (beta chain) was carried out in a study of cytotoxic CD8 clonotypes in ibrutinib-treated CLL. Produced via immunoSEQ multiplex PCR; TCRdb's table is partial and in-frame only. Of around 250,000 clones in the sample, 70% were seen once. In germline, CDR1 is SNHLY, CDR2 FYNNEI. The CDR3 runs to 15 residues. Comment on this clone: Germline and junction disagree at one end, which may indicate a read error.

This TCR was recovered from a human donor with chronic lymphocytic leukemia. The V call is TRBV2, the J call TRBJ2-3, with D perhaps TRBD1 (5 bases). The sequencing here drew on PBMCs, taken after 24 months of ibrutinib treatment. The CDR3 DNA is TGTGCCAGCAGTCTTTCCCTGTCAAGCACAGGTACGCAGTATTTT. Translation gives CASSLSLSSTGTQYF.